Below, one T cell receptor beta chain is given with its context. The record originates from a study of blood T cell repertoires in COVID-19. Participants were aged roughly 18 to 95 years, lived in under 25 US areas, and enrolled virtually. Assay: immunoSEQ multiplex PCR; the TCRdb copy retains only in-frame clones and omits some. The data show 250,000 or so clones, approximately 81% seen once. Germline V CDR1 and CDR2: SGHRS, YFSETQ. The CDR3 is made up of 15 amino acids. J was trimmed by 6 bases and V by 2 bases; bases with no gene match: 7. This chain uses TRBV5-1 with TRBJ2-2, with 7 bases matching TRBD1. The TCR originated in a woman aged 50 to 60 who had been exposed to COVID-19. Sequenced input: PBMCs or T cells enriched from blood (not recorded which). CDR3 bases: TGCGCCAGCAGCTTCGGACAGGTCGGCGCCGGGGAGCTGTTTTTT. Encoded protein: CASSFGQVGAGELFF.